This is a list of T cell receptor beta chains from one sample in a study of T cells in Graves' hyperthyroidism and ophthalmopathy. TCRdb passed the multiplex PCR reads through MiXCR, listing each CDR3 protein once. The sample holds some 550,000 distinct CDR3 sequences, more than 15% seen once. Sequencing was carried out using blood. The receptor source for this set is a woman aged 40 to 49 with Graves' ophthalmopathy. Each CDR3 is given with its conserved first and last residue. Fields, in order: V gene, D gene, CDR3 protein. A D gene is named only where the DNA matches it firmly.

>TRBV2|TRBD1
CASRAGTGYNQPQHF
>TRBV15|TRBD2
CATSRLVGLAGDNEQFF
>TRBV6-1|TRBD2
CASSVAGAANEQFF
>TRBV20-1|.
CSATGITPEAFF
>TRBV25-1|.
CASGYSLDTQYF
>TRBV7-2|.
CASSSYAYNEQFF
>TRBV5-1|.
CASSTRGAATYNEQFF
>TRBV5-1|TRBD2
CASSLAGVQPPGLAGSGANVLTF
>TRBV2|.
CASSPTTPTNYEQYF
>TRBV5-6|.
CASSLYTGEQYF
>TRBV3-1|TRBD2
CASSADSGRAGEQYF
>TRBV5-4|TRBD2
CASSLAASGGAGELFF
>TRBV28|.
CASSFAEETQYF
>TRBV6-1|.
CANSVPGLQETQYF
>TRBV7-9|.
CASSRWELTGNTIYF
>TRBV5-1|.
CASSGLAGIEAFF